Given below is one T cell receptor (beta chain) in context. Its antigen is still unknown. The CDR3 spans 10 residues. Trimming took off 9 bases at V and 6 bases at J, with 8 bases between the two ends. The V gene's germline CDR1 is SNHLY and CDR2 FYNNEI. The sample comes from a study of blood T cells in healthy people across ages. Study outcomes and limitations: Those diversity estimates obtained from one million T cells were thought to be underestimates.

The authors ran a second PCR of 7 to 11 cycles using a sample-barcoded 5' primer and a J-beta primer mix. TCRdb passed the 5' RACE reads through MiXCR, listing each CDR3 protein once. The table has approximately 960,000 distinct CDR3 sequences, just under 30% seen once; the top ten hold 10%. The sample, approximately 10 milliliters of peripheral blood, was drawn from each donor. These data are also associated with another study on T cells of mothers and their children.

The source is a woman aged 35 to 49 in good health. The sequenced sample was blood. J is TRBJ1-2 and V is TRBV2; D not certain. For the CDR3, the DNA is TGTGCCAGTGGAGACGATGGCTACACCTTC. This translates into CASGDDGYTF.